Sequencing of this T cell receptor (beta chain) was carried out in a study of blood T cell repertoires in COVID-19. In the study overall: PBMCs, B-cell-depleted T cells, or T cells provided the cDNA or gDNA that made up the material.

The CDR3 is 16 amino acids. The V and J ends lost 4 bases and 2 bases, in that order; junction bases with no gene match: 8. Germline V CDR1 and CDR2: SGHKS, YYEKEE (reference sequence). Data came from immunoSEQ multiplex PCR; TCRdb stores just in-frame clones and leaves some out. The sample lists 70,000 to 75,000 clones, around 80% seen once, with about 30% in the top ten. The TCR originated in a man in his sixties with active or convalescent COVID-19. The gene calls are TRBV5-5 and TRBJ2-2; 7 bases fit TRBD2. The sample consisted of peripheral blood. CDR3 sequence: CASSQLGLPNTGELFF. CDR3 nucleotide sequence: TGTGCCAGCAGCCAGCTGGGACTACCTAACACCGGGGAGCTGTTTTTT.